Listed below are T cell receptor delta chains from one sample, sequenced in a study of delta chains in infants with herpesvirus infections. TCRdb reprocessed the RT-PCR reads using CATT. The sample consists of about 960 delta-chain clones, around 10% of them appearing once. The material sequenced was peripheral blood, taken at time point 2 of longitudinal follow-up. Receptors were obtained from a human donor who was a Ugandan infant, either HIV-exposed or HIV-unexposed (not recorded which). Each CDR3 is given with its conserved first and last residue. D genes are given only for firm matches. Clone sizes are given selectively: once, few, many, or a class where the clone is expanded.

>large|TRDV2|TRDJ1|TRDD3
CACDTWGIRTDKLIF
TGTGCCTGTGACACCTGGGGGATACGCACCGATAAACTCATCTTT
>large|TRDV1|TRDJ1|TRDD3
CALGEGFLHILGRTDKLIF
TGTGCTCTTGGGGAGGGATTCCTCCACATACTGGGGAGGACTGATAAACTCATCTTT
>large|TRDV1|TRDJ2|TRDD3
CALGDDWGIRMRLTAQLFF
TGTGCTCTTGGGGATGATTGGGGGATACGAATGCGGTTGACAGCACAACTCTTCTTT
>medium-sized|TRDV1|TRDJ1|TRDD3
CALGVAGGLQEIRGPTDKLIF
TGTGCTCTTGGGGTTGCTGGGGGCCTTCAAGAAATCAGGGGGCCCACCGATAAACTCATCTTT
>few|TRDV1|TRDJ1|NA
CALGETPLALLGVGTDKLIF
TGTGCTCTTGGGGAGACCCCTCTAGCACTACTGGGCGTCGGCACCGATAAACTCATCTTT
>large|TRAV29/DV5|TRDJ1|TRDD2
CAASGGSFPTRYWFEYTDKLIF
TGTGCAGCAAGCGGGGGGTCCTTTCCTACGCGGTACTGGTTTGAGTACACCGATAAACTCATCTTT
>medium-sized|TRDV1|TRDJ1|TRDD3
CALGEGVESPRYWGIRGYTDKLIF
TGTGCTCTTGGGGAAGGGGTAGAGTCCCCCCGGTACTGGGGGATACGGGGTTACACCGATAAACTCATCTTT
>medium-sized|TRDV2|TRDJ1|TRDD3
CACDTLGDTDAKLIF
TGTGCCTGTGACACGCTGGGGGATACCGACGCTAAACTCATCTTT
>large|TRDV2|TRDJ1|TRDD3
CACDLLGDTDKLIF
TGTGCCTGTGACCTACTGGGGGATACCGATAAACTCATCTTT
>NA|TRAV23/DV6|TRDJ1|TRDD3
CAAHLPPTGGYTDKLIF
TGTGCAGCACACCTTCCCCCTACTGGGGGGTACACCGATAAACTCATCTTT
>medium-sized|TRDV1|TRDJ1|NA
CALGDAGGLKLIF
TGTGCTCTTGGGGATGCCGGGGGCCTTAAACTCATCTTT
>NA|TRDV1|TRDJ1|NA
CALGDPPAFLRFGGFYTDKLIF
TGTGCTCTTGGGGACCCCCCCGCCTTCCTACGTTTTGGGGGATTCTACACCGATAAACTCATCTTT
>large|TRDV1|TRDJ1|NA
CALGSSTRVPSVVFLTDKLIF
TGTGCTCTTGGGTCCTCCACGCGGGTCCCTAGTGTGGTATTCCTCACCGATAAACTCATCTTT
>medium-sized|TRAV29/DV5|TRDJ1|TRDD3
CAASLLGTNTDKLIF
TGTGCAGCAAGCCTACTGGGGACGAACACCGATAAACTCATCTTT
>large|TRDV2|TRDJ1|TRDD3
CACDTVRGMAYTDKLIF
TGTGCCTGTGACACCGTCCGGGGGATGGCGTACACCGATAAACTCATCTTT
>few|TRDV1|TRDJ3|TRDD2
CALGGVAFLPCCWHPWDTRQMFF
TGTGCTCTTGGGGGGGTGGCCTTCCTACCTTGTTGCTGGCACCCCTGGGACACCCGACAGATGTTTTTC
>medium-sized|TRAV29/DV5|TRDJ1|TRDD3
CAAREWGIHNDKLIF
TGTGCAGCAAGGGAGTGGGGGATACATAACGATAAACTCATCTTT
>NA|TRDV1|TRDJ1|TRDD3
CALGELRQVPITGGDDTDKLIF
TGTGCTCTTGGGGAACTCCGCCAGGTTCCCATCACTGGGGGAGATGACACCGATAAACTCATCTTT
>NA|TRDV1|TRDJ2|TRDD3
CALGECLYPGDTSALTAQLFF
TGTGCTCTTGGGGAGTGTTTATACCCTGGGGATACGAGCGCTTTGACAGCACAACTCTTCTTT
>large|TRDV1|TRDJ1|TRDD3
CALGEPPGNYWGIFQPFTDKLIF
TGTGCTCTTGGGGAACCCCCGGGGAATTACTGGGGGATATTTCAACCATTCACCGATAAACTCATCTTT
>medium-sized|TRDV3|TRDJ1|TRDD2
CAFKLLPTDGLGHFDKLIF
TGTGCCTTTAAACTCCTTCCTACTGACGGCCTGGGGCACTTCGATAAACTCATCTTT
>large|TRDV1|TRDJ1|NA
CALGARWSLILFRFRSWWSYTDKLIF
TGTGCTCTTGGGGCCAGATGGTCACTCATTCTGTTCCGTTTTCGGTCCTGGTGGAGCTACACCGATAAACTCATCTTT
>large|TRDV1|TRDJ1|NA
CALGELTLMGQTGKLIF
TGTGCTCTTGGGGAACTGACGTTAATGGGCCAAACGGGTAAACTCATCTTT
>large|TRDV1|TRDJ1|TRDD3
CALGGLPLPLYWGIRSDKLIF
TGTGCTCTTGGGGGCCTTCCTCTTCCACTCTACTGGGGGATACGCTCCGATAAACTCATCTTT
>NA|TRDV1|TRDJ1|TRDD3
CALNPPTGGLGTDKLIF
TGTGCTCTTAACCCACCTACCGGGGGATTGGGCACCGATAAACTCATCTTT
>NA|TRDV1|TRDJ1|TRDD3
CALGDLPTPLSLSWGIRPLYTDKLIF
TGTGCTCTTGGGGACCTTCCTACGCCTTTGTCTCTGTCTTGGGGGATACGGCCCTTATACACCGATAAACTCATCTTT
>large|TRAV29/DV5|TRDJ1|TRDD3
CAASARYWGPHDKLIF
TGTGCAGCAAGCGCGCGATACTGGGGGCCTCACGATAAACTCATCTTT
>large|TRDV1|TRDJ1|NA
CALGDPWRYTDKLIF
TGTGCTCTTGGGGATCCTTGGAGATACACCGATAAACTCATCTTT
>medium-sized|TRDV2|TRDJ1|TRDD3
CACDSLLGDTLGTDKLIF
TGTGCCTGTGACTCTCTACTGGGGGATACGCTGGGAACCGATAAACTCATCTTT
>large|TRDV1|TRDJ1|TRDD3
CALGDRYVRVGDQLYTDKLIF
TGTGCTCTTGGGGATAGGTACGTGAGGGTGGGGGATCAACTCTACACCGATAAACTCATCTTT
>large|TRDV1|TRDJ1|TRDD3
CALGELTPPVLGVLILGDNSHKLIF
TGTGCTCTTGGGGAACTTACCCCCCCAGTGCTGGGGGTTCTCATACTGGGGGATAATAGTCATAAACTCATCTTT
>large|TRDV1|TRDJ1|TRDD3
CALGELIDFVLGPGGKLIF
TGTGCTCTTGGGGAACTAATAGATTTCGTACTGGGGCCGGGGGGTAAACTCATCTTT
>few|TRAV29/DV5|TRDJ1|NA
CSVLLCSKCCDTDKLIF
NA
>few|TRDV2|TRDJ2|TRDD3
CACDTMGVLGVPGLTAQLFF
TGTGCCTGTGACACCATGGGCGTACTGGGGGTCCCTGGTTTGACAGCACAACTCTTCTTT
>NA|TRDV1|TRDJ2|NA
CALGNPIFFLWVRDGGPLTAQLFF
TGTGCTCTTGGGAACCCGATATTCTTCCTATGGGTCCGGGATGGGGGACCCTTGACAGCACAACTCTTCTTT
>medium-sized|TRDV1|TRDJ1|TRDD3
CALSSFHSTWVLGDNDKLIF
TGTGCTCTTTCCTCCTTCCACAGTACTTGGGTACTGGGGGACAACGATAAACTCATCTTT
>medium-sized|TRDV1|TRDJ1|NA
CALGDSKDRATRPRGKLIF
TGTGCTCTTGGGGACTCAAAGGATCGGGCTACGCGACCACGGGGCAAACTCATCTTT
>few|TRDV3|TRDJ1|TRDD3
CAFKSDGGYPTDKLIF
TGTGCCTTTAAGTCGGATGGGGGATACCCCACTGATAAACTCATCTTT
>large|TRDV1|TRDJ1|TRDD3
CALGTPFWPLLGDTVPDKLIF
TGTGCTCTTGGGACTCCCTTTTGGCCTCTACTGGGGGATACTGTCCCCGATAAACTCATCTTT
>large|TRDV1|TRDJ1|TRDD3
CALGELSTPTFHVLGGDTDKLIF
TGTGCTCTTGGGGAACTCTCGACTCCAACTTTTCACGTACTGGGGGGGGACACCGATAAACTCATCTTT
>large|TRDV1|TRDJ1|TRDD3
CALGGLYWGPQDPPGATDKLIF
TGTGCTCTTGGGGGCTTGTACTGGGGGCCTCAAGACCCTCCGGGGGCCACCGATAAACTCATCTTT
>medium-sized|TRDV1|TRDJ1|TRDD2
CALGVLGLPKKYTDKLIF
TGTGCTCTTGGGGTACTAGGCCTTCCTAAAAAATACACCGATAAACTCATCTTT
>NA|TRDV1|TRDJ1|TRDD3
CALGARFDHWGRKDYDKLIF
TGTGCTCTTGGGGCCCGGTTTGATCACTGGGGGAGAAAAGACTACGATAAACTCATCTTT
>medium-sized|TRDV1|TRDJ1|TRDD3
CALGEPDPLFPRLYWGTPWTDKLIF
TGTGCTCTTGGGGAACCGGACCCCCTTTTCCCCCGCCTATACTGGGGGACACCGTGGACCGATAAACTCATCTTT
>large|TRDV1|TRDJ1|NA
CALAPGATDKLIF
TGTGCCCTGGCTCCCGGGGCCACCGATAAACTCATCTTT
>medium-sized|TRDV1|TRDJ1|TRDD3
CALGAAFKLGDTDKLIF
TGTGCTCTTGGGGCGGCCTTCAAACTGGGGGATACCGATAAACTCATCTTT
>medium-sized|TRDV1|TRDJ1|TRDD3
CALGDPQPSYGVYWGIRGNTDKLIF
TGTGCTCTTGGGGACCCTCAGCCTTCCTATGGAGTGTACTGGGGGATACGGGGGAACACCGATAAACTCATCTTT
>large|TRDV1|TRDJ1|NA
CALGGFPTSRGIECTDKLIF
TGTGCTCTTGGGGGATTTCCTACGAGCCGGGGGATTGAGTGTACCGATAAACTCATCTTT
>few|TRDV1|TRDJ1|TRDD2
CALPLPNPDGDKLIF
TGTGCTCTACCACTTCCTAATCCTGATGGCGATAAACTCATCTTT
>large|TRDV3|TRDJ1|TRDD3
CAFGSYGLSWALLGVGTDKLIF
TGTGCCTTTGGCTCCTACGGTCTCTCTTGGGCCTTACTGGGGGTGGGGACCGATAAACTCATCTTT
>NA|TRDV2|TRDJ1|TRDD3
CACDVVLGDTYTDKLIF
TGCGCCTGTGACGTAGTACTGGGGGATACATACACCGATAAACTCATCTTT
>large|TRDV1|TRDJ1|NA
CALGDTWGTYTDKLIF
TGTGCTCTTGGGGACACCTGGGGAACGTACACCGATAAACTCATCTTT